This T cell receptor (beta chain) was captured by sequencing in a study of control samples from healthy donors and cancer patients. Sequenced by immunoSEQ multiplex PCR; TCRdb stores in-frame clones only, minus some. The sample records 40,000 or so clones, more than 70% being singletons. Trimming took 0 bases from V and 4 from J; bases not matched to a gene: 6. Per germline, CDR1 MNHEY and CDR2 SVGAGI. The length of the CDR3 is 16 residues. This chain links TRBV6-5 with TRBJ1-3; 7 bases agree with TRBD1. This clonotype was obtained from a woman in her sixties with lung cancer. The sample comprised PBMCs. CDR3 region: CASSYSHPGQGNTIYF. CDR3 nucleotide sequence: TGTGCCAGCAGTTACTCACACCCGGGACAGGGAAACACCATATATTTT.